Each of the 10 T cell receptor beta chains below was sequenced from the same sample in a study of metastatic and nonmetastatic thyroid tumors. With MiXCR, TCRdb called clones anew from the PCR reads. The table lists about 21,000 clones, under 25% of them singletons. The entire patient cohort was treatment-naive prior to thyroid surgery. Source material: tumor tissue. These receptors all come from a male donor with papillary thyroid cancer or a benign thyroid nodule (not recorded which). Some clones in this sample may be carry-over from other donors' samples.

This clone was detected a few times. This clone may be a read error of a much larger clone one base away. Other DNA sequences in the sample encode the same CDR3. The chain is built from TRBV15 and TRBJ1-4; TRBD1 matches at 12 bases. The V gene's germline CDR1 is LNHNV and CDR2 YYDKDF (reference sequence). The CDR3 totals 17 residues. Written as DNA, the CDR3 is TGCGCCACCGGAGGGGGACAGGGGGCGCCGGGGGATGAAAAACTGTTTTTT. Its protein is CATGGGQGAPGDEKLFF.

This clone was observed at least ten times. This chain links TRBV13 with TRBJ1-2; 8 nucleotides align to TRBD1. The J segment lost 5 bases and the V segment lost 5 bases, leaving 7 bases of the junction unmatched. Per the germline V gene, CDR1 is PRHDT and CDR2 is FYEKMQ (reference sequence). The CDR3 sequence is 14 residues long. CDR3 coding DNA: TGTGCCAGCAGCCAAGGGACAGGCTCGTATGGCTACACCTTC. The encoded protein is CASSQGTGSYGYTF.

This clone has a count of ten or more. The chain employs TRBV28 and TRBJ2-2; 7 bases fit TRBD2. CDR1 and CDR2 from the germline V gene are MDHEN and SYDVKM. The CDR3 has 16 residues. V shed 1 base and J 2 bases; nucleotides not matched to a gene: 4. The CDR3 region is CASSLLLAVNTGELFF. The DNA for the CDR3 is TGTGCCAGCAGTTTATTGCTAGCGGTTAACACCGGGGAGCTGTTTTTT. Full variable domain (remainder filled in from reference TRBV28 and TRBJ2-2): DVKVTQSSRYLVKRTGEKVFLECVQDMDHENMFWYRQDPGLGLRLIYFSYDVKMKEKGDIPEGYSVSREKKERFSLILESASTNQTSMYLCASSLLLAVNTGELFFGEGSRLTVL.

There are a few counts of this clone. J is TRBJ1-1 and V is TRBV19; D unclear. The V end was cut by 5 bases, the J end by 6 bases, with 10 bases between. Germline lookup yields CDR1 LNHDA and CDR2 SQIVND (reference sequence). This CDR3 region has 12 residues. The CDR3 loop is CASSADQPEAFF. For the CDR3, the DNA is TGTGCCAGTAGTGCAGACCAACCTGAAGCTTTCTTT.

V is TRBV5-1 and J is TRBJ1-3; no clear D. There are 15 residues in the CDR3. CDR1 and CDR2 from the germline V gene are SGHRS and YFSETQ. Trimming took off 2 bases at V and 0 bases at J, with 9 bases between the two ends. This chain's CDR3 is CASSLEPDSGNTIYF. The CDR3 bases are TGCGCCAGCAGCTTAGAGCCTGACTCTGGAAACACCATATATTTT.

This chain uses TRBV28 with TRBJ1-1, with D tentatively TRBD1 (6 bases). With 6 bases removed from V and 4 bases from J, the gap between germline ends came to 15 bases. Per the germline V gene, CDR1 is MDHEN and CDR2 is SYDVKM. There are 14 residues in the CDR3. The CDR3 reads CASSQYRVSTEAFF. The CDR3 region has the DNA TGTGCCAGCAGCCAGTACAGGGTTTCCACTGAAGCTTTCTTT.

This clone was detected only a few times. The CDR3: CASSFGVVIEAYGYTF. CDR3 nucleotide sequence: TGTGCCAGCAGTTTCGGGGTAGTGATTGAGGCCTATGGCTACACCTTC. The V call is TRBV12-3 or TRBV12-4, the J call TRBJ1-2; D remains unclear. V shed 3 bases and J shed 4 bases, with 18 bases lying between them. The CDR3 has 16 residues.

In this sample, this clone turned up many times. The chain combines TRBV12-5 with TRBJ1-2, with unresolved D. This CDR3 has 11 residues. The germline V and J ends were trimmed by 8 bases and 5 bases, with 9 bases remaining between them. CDR1 is LGHNT and CDR2 is FRNRAP in the germline V gene. Written as DNA, the CDR3 is TGTGCTAGTTCTGGGGAGTATGGCTACACCTTC. The encoded protein is CASSGEYGYTF.

This clone was recorded many times. The chain combines TRBV24-1 with TRBJ1-5; D gene ambiguous. The CDR3 totals 14 residues. Germline V gene lookup returns CDR1 KGHDR and CDR2 SFDVKD. Deletions cut 2 bases from V and 4 bases from J, with 8 bases between. The CDR3 DNA sequence: TGTGCCACCAGTGATTCGGACCGTAATCAGCCCCAGCATTTT. Translated: CATSDSDRNQPQHF.

This clone qualifies as medium-sized (0.01 to 0.1%). This sequence joins TRBV6-1 and TRBJ2-7; D may be TRBD1 (5 bases). Trimming cost V 6 bases and J 3 bases, with 12 bases left between them. Germline values: CDR1 MNHNS, CDR2 SASEGT. CDR3 length: 13 residues. The CDR3 reads CASSKTDHYEQYF. CDR3 sequence (DNA): TGTGCCAGCAGCAAGACAGACCACTACGAGCAGTACTTC.